This T cell receptor (beta chain) was sequenced for a study of regulatory T cells in long-lasting Graves disease (TCRdb year 2021). Looking at the study overall: Persistent Graves' disease was defined as persistently positive TSH receptor autoantibodies together with antithyroid drug treatment for over 5 years. The study took place in China and was registered as a clinical trial. In the clinical cohort, patients with persistent Graves' disease had used antithyroid drugs for an average of about 9.3 years. This study used TCR sequencing and RNA sequencing of peripheral blood to compare persistent Graves' disease patients against newly diagnosed Graves' disease patients. A total of approximately 35 samples were covered by TCR sequencing, comprising some 13 persistent and around 20 newly diagnosed Graves' disease patients.

The paper's findings and limits, for the study overall: Preferential use of TRBV28, TRBJ1-2 and TRBJ2-5 was observed in persistent disease, whereas TRBV20-1 and TRBJ2-1 were favored in newly diagnosed disease. The authors acknowledged the small sample size as a limitation that may reduce accuracy. A larger number of public clonotypes was shared among persistent patients (approximately 3,000) than among newly diagnosed patients (approximately 1,000). Lower TCR Shannon entropy and fewer highly expanded clones were observed in persistent Graves' disease patients than in newly diagnosed patients, which suggested clonal expansion. Because the primary lesion, thyroid tissue, could not be accessed, the study looked at peripheral blood alone. Sequencing and analysis were limited to the TCR beta chain.

Per the germline V gene, SGHTA is the CDR1 and FQGTGA is the CDR2. Its CDR3 holds 13 amino acids, cysteine through phenylalanine. Only CDR3 DNA remains: 39 bases, in frame from the first base. Receptor libraries were prepared by multiplex PCR. Reads for this sample came from an Illumina HiSeq 4000. CDR3 regions were amplified by Arm-PCR with iRepertoire HTBI primers to construct TCR beta libraries. PCR products were gel purified before sequencing. On the study's bioinformatics: A total of 62 TRBV and some 15 TRBJ segments were identified across samples and were used for gene usage analysis of CDR3 amino acid clonotypes. COPE and FqMerger were used to merge filtered high-quality paired reads into contigs. Contigs were aligned with BLAST to IMGT TRBV, TRBD and TRBJ reference genes, and CDR3 was defined per IMGT. Any clonotype with a frequency above 0.1% was counted as a highly expanded clone. Shannon entropy served as the measure of repertoire diversity, while the Gini coefficient captured V-J evenness. Clonotypes shared by more than one individual were considered public. TCRdb reprocessing: public reads trimmed at Q25 with fastp, clones called with MiXCR, in-frame beta chains kept. Entries that share a CDR3 protein sequence are merged under the most common genes and DNA. These V and J calls rely on TCRdb rather than the paper's analysis. The sample table shows 700,000 or so distinct CDR3 sequences, and about 30% are seen once. Around 42% of the sample is in the top ten clones.

Concerning this clonotype itself: Its antigen is currently not known. The junction differs from germline at one of its ends, possibly a read error.

Interpreted using the paper, the time point label stands for: persistent/refractory GD, antithyroid drugs over 5 years with positive TRAb. For both TCR sequencing and RNA sequencing, RNA was extracted from PBMCs using TRIzol. The diagnosis of Graves' disease followed American Thyroid Association guidelines. Patients for the study were recruited at an endocrinology department in Xi'an, China. From each patient, roughly 9 milliliters of peripheral blood was collected into an EDTA anticoagulant tube. Ficoll Paque Plus density gradient separation was used to isolate PBMCs, and no further T cell sorting was done. An Agilent 2100 Bioanalyzer and agarose gel were used to check RNA quality, while a NanoDrop 2000 measured RNA concentration.

This specimen was peripheral blood mononuclear cells (PBMCs), taken when the disease was refractory, from a patient treated with antithyroid drugs. The sequence was obtained from a female donor with Graves disease. The chain is assembled from TRBV7-3 and TRBJ1-1; there is no confident call for the D gene. The CDR3 protein sequence reads: CTSSLTGVTEAFF. The DNA sequence is as follows: TGTACCAGCAGCTTAACCGGGGTCACTGAAGCTTTCTTT.